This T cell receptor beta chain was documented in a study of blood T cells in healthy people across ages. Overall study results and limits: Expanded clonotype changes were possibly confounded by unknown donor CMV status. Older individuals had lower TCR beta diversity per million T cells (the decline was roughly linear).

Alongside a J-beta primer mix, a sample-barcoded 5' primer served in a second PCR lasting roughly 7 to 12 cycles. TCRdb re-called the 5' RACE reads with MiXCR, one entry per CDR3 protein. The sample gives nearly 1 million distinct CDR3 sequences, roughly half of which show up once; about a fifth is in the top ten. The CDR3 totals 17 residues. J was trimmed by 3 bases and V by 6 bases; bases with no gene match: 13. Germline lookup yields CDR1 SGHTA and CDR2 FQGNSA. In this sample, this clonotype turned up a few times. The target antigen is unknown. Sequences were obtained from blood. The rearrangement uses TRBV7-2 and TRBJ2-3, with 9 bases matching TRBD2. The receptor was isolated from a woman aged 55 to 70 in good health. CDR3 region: CASSRPASGAQTDTQYF. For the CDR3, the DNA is TGTGCCAGCAGTCGCCCCGCTAGCGGGGCCCAGACAGATACGCAGTATTTT.